Here is one T cell receptor beta chain with its context. Antigen specificity is unknown. Germline CDR1 reads SEHNR; CDR2 reads FQNEAQ (reference sequence). Unmatched junction bases numbered 8, after V lost 2 bases and J lost 7 bases. CDR3 length equals 15 residues. Sequenced by immunoSEQ multiplex PCR; TCRdb stores in-frame clones only, minus some. This sample has fewer than 13,000 clones, with about 85% found just once. These data are taken from a study of T cells in localized non-small cell lung cancer. General observations from the study: Highest T cell clonality was seen in uninvolved adjacent lung, surpassing that measured in tumor. Sequencing, confined to only one tumor region, leaves heterogeneity possible. Within adjacent lung there appeared a median roughly 60 of the top 100 tumor clones.

This clonotype originated in a male donor aged 60 or over with stage III lung adenocarcinoma. The V call is TRBV7-9, the J call TRBJ2-1, with 7 bases matching TRBD2. The source was peripheral blood, collected before any cancer treatment. CDR3 nucleotides: TGTGCCAGCAGCTTATTTGCGGGAGCTAGGAATGAGCAGTTCTTC. Residues: CASSLFAGARNEQFF.